This T cell receptor (beta chain) emerged from a study of blood T cell repertoires in COVID-19. Here immunoSEQ multiplex PCR was the method, and the copy in TCRdb shows in-frame clones only, minus some. The data show 100,000 to 120,000 clones, approximately 67% seen once. Germline values: CDR1 LGHNA, CDR2 YNFKEQ. The V end lost 7 bases, the J end lost 7 bases, and 22 bases lay between the germline ends. The CDR3 length is 16 residues. Regarding this clone: With a much larger clone just one base away, this may be a read error.

The genes are TRBV4-2 and TRBJ2-2; D tentatively fits TRBD1 or TRBD2 (7 bases each). This sequence was found in a woman aged 55-69 years with acute or convalescent COVID-19. The sample taken for sequencing was peripheral blood. Here the CDR3 DNA reads TGTGCCAGCATCCAGGGGGGGCGCGAGCAGGGCGGGGAGCTGTTTTTT. This sequence encodes CASIQGGREQGGELFF.